The 27 T cell receptor beta chains below all came from one sample that was sequenced in a study of beta chain features in type 1 diabetes. As every portion of the isolated RNA was reverse transcribed, the sequencing read expressed TCRB transcripts. Repertoires were generated with immunoSEQ multiplex PCR, while TCRdb's copy carries only in-frame clones and drops some. The profile shows 55,000 to 80,000 clones, about 48% of them singletons. Study observations and caveats: All four CD4+ subsets of Type 1 diabetes patients contained TCRB CDR3s that were moderately but significantly shorter.

Antigens of these TCRs are unknown. The sequenced sample was central memory CD4+ T cells from blood. The source is a man aged 25 to 40 with type 1 diabetes.

The J gene is TRBJ1-1, the V gene TRBV6-1; D might be TRBD1 (5 bases). V gave up 4 bases and J gave up 4 bases, with 13 bases separating them. The CDR3 covers 14 residues. The germline V gene has CDR1 MNHNS and CDR2 SASEGT. CDR3 protein: CASSALRVGTEAFF. CDR3 coding DNA: TGTGCCAGCAGTGCTCTCAGGGTGGGCACTGAAGCTTTCTTT.

The DNA for the CDR3 is TGTGCCAGCAGCTTAGCGCAGGACAGGGGGCGCGGCTATGGCTACACCTTC. It translates to CASSLAQDRGRGYGYTF. The gene calls are TRBV7-9 and TRBJ1-2; TRBD1 aligns across 11 bases. V shed 0 bases, J shed 4 bases, and the junction held 7 bases outside the gene matches. Germline lookup yields CDR1 SEHNR and CDR2 FQNEAQ (reference sequence). This CDR3 is 17 amino acids long.

The rearrangement uses TRBV30 and TRBJ2-1; maybe TRBD2 (6 bases). The length of the CDR3 is 14 residues. V lost 2 bases to trimming and J lost 9 bases, with 17 bases between them. Germline loops: CDR1 GTSNPN, CDR2 SVGIG (reference sequence). CDR3 amino acids: CAWSYRQGSGEQFF. DNA of the CDR3: TGTGCCTGGAGTTACCGTCAGGGTAGCGGTGAGCAGTTCTTC.

This clone was recorded a few times. The genes are TRBV11-2 and TRBJ2-7; D is possibly TRBD1 (6 bases). CDR3 size: 15 residues. The V gene's germline CDR1 is SGHAT and CDR2 FQNNGV. Trimming took off 5 bases at V and 2 bases at J, with 16 bases between the two ends. The CDR3: CASSLVRDTTYEQYF. The CDR3 DNA reads TGTGCCAGCAGCCTGGTTCGGGACACGACCTACGAGCAGTACTTC.

CDR3 coding DNA: TGTGCCAGCAGTTTATCGGGGGGATTATATGGCTACACCTTC. Translated: CASSLSGGLYGYTF. The genes are TRBV27 and TRBJ1-2; D may be TRBD1 (5 bases). The CDR3 extends over 14 amino acids. Germline V gives CDR1 MNHEY, CDR2 SMNVEV (reference sequence). V lost 0 bases to trimming and J lost 5 bases, with 10 bases between them.

The chain couples TRBV18 to TRBJ1-1; the D is unclear. V lost 3 bases, J lost 3 bases, and 14 bases lay in between. CDR3 length equals 15 residues. Germline-derived CDR1 and CDR2 are KGHSH and LQKENI. The CDR3 nucleotides read TGTGCCAGCTCACCTCTTTCGGCGAGGGACACTGAAGCTTTCTTT. It translates to CASSPLSARDTEAFF.

The chain has TRBV2 and TRBJ1-2; 10 bases are shared with TRBD1. This CDR3 is 16 amino acids long. Unmatched junction bases numbered 14, after V lost 8 bases and J lost 5 bases. Germline CDR1 is SNHLY and CDR2 is FYNNEI. The CDR3 spells CASGGTGDALTYGYTF. The CDR3 nucleotides read TGTGCCAGCGGGGGGACAGGGGACGCATTAACTTATGGCTACACCTTC.

The J gene is TRBJ1-1, the V gene TRBV7-9; 8 bases match TRBD1. V lost 3 bases and J lost 4; bases outside the gene matches: 1. This CDR3 comprises 13 residues. Germline V CDR1 and CDR2: SEHNR, FQNEAQ (reference sequence). The CDR3 loop is CASSFDRGTEAFF. CDR3 nucleotide sequence: TGTGCCAGCAGCTTCGACAGGGGCACTGAAGCTTTCTTT. Looking up the rest from reference TRBV7-9 and TRBJ1-1 gives the full variable domain: DTGVSQNPRHKITKRGQNVTFRCDPISEHNRLYWYRQTLGQGPEFLTYFQNEAQLEKSRLLSDRFSAERPKGSFSTLEIQRTEQGDSAMYLCASSFDRGTEAFFGQGTRLTVV.

This clone was detected a few times. V gene TRBV5-1 combines with J gene TRBJ1-5; 7 positions agree with TRBD1. The CDR3 sequence is 13 residues long. The V gene end was trimmed by 5 bases and the J gene end by 5 bases; junction bases not matched to a gene: 4. CDR1 and CDR2 (germline): SGHRS, YFSETQ. CDR3 sequence reads: CASSRDSDQPQHF. Here the CDR3 DNA reads TGCGCCAGCAGTCGGGACAGCGATCAGCCCCAGCATTTT. The full variable domain, rest sourced from reference TRBV5-1 and TRBJ1-5, is KAGVTQTPRYLIKTRGQQVTLSCSPISGHRSVSWYQQTPGQGLQFLFEYFSETQRNKGNFPGRFSGRQFSNSRSEMNVSTLELGDSALYLCASSRDSDQPQHFGDGTRLSIL.

The table lists this clone with a few counts. V usage is TRBV11-2 and J usage is TRBJ2-5; the match to TRBD2 covers 7 bases. The J segment lost 5 bases and the V segment lost 5 bases, leaving 11 bases of the junction unmatched. The CDR3 spans 15 residues. Germline values: CDR1 SGHAT, CDR2 FQNNGV. The CDR3 nucleotides are TGTGCCAGCAGCCCAACCCTCGGGGGGTTGGAGACCCAGTACTTC. As protein: CASSPTLGGLETQYF.

The chain recombines TRBV7-9 with TRBJ2-1, with 15 bases aligning to TRBD2. This CDR3 has 16 residues. Per the germline V gene, CDR1 is SEHNR and CDR2 is FQNEAQ (reference sequence). V shed 5 bases and J 7 bases; nucleotides not matched to a gene: 6. CDR3 region: CASSEGLAGGWNEQFF. CDR3 in DNA: TGTGCCAGCAGCGAGGGACTAGCGGGAGGTTGGAATGAGCAGTTCTTC.

V and J are TRBV5-5 and TRBJ1-6; D is unclear. Trimming removed 7 bases at V and 10 bases at J, with 21 bases between. CDR1 is SGHKS and CDR2 is YYEKEE in the germline V gene (reference sequence). This CDR3 contains 15 residues. The CDR3: CASFTYPGSKSPLHF. The DNA of the CDR3 is TGTGCCAGCTTCACATACCCGGGGTCGAAATCACCCCTCCACTTT. Drawing the rest from reference TRBV5-5 and TRBJ1-6, the complete variable domain is DAGVTQSPTHLIKTRGQQVTLRCSPISGHKSVSWYQQVLGQGPQFIFQYYEKEERGRGNFPDRFSARQFPNYSSELNVNALLLGDSALYLCASFTYPGSKSPLHFGNGTRLTVT.

The gene calls are TRBV11-2 and TRBJ2-1, with 8 bases lining up with TRBD2. From germline, CDR1 is SGHAT and CDR2 FQNNGV. The junction had 7 bases not matched to a gene; V was cut back by 5 bases and J by 7 bases. This CDR3 has 14 amino acids. CDR3 sequence: CASSRERLANEQFF. CDR3 in DNA: TGTGCCAGCAGCCGAGAGAGACTAGCGAATGAGCAGTTCTTC.

Concerning this clone: At one end the junction does not follow the germline gene, possibly because of a read error. V gene TRBV7-2 combines with J gene TRBJ2-7; the D gene is possibly TRBD1 (5 bases). The CDR3 spans 12 residues. Germline V gives CDR1 SGHTA, CDR2 FQGNSA. In DNA, the CDR3 is TGTGCCAGCAGCCCTGATAAGGGGCCGGGCCTTTTC. Protein product: CASSPDKGPGLF.

This chain uses TRBV5-4 with TRBJ2-7; a weak D match, TRBD2 (5 bases). CDR1 SGHNT and CDR2 YYREEE come from the germline V gene (reference sequence). This CDR3 has 14 residues. V gave up 3 bases and J gave up 2 bases, with 12 bases separating them. The CDR3 sequence is CASSSKLEAYEQYF. CDR3 in DNA: TGTGCCAGCAGCTCAAAACTAGAGGCCTACGAGCAGTACTTC.

The chain has TRBV25-1 and TRBJ1-1; no definite D call. Germline-derived CDR1 and CDR2 are MGHDK and SYGVNS. V was trimmed by 7 bases and J by 6 bases, leaving 15 bases between them. The CDR3 spans 13 residues. Here the CDR3 reads CASKAGSPPEAFF. For the CDR3, the DNA is TGTGCCAGCAAGGCAGGATCCCCTCCTGAAGCTTTCTTT. Full variable domain (remainder filled in from reference TRBV25-1 and TRBJ1-1): EADIYQTPRYLVIGTGKKITLECSQTMGHDKMYWYQQDPGMELHLIHYSYGVNSTEKGDLSSESTVSRIRTEHFPLTLESARPSHTSQYLCASKAGSPPEAFFGQGTRLTVV.

This clone occurred a few times. This sequence joins TRBV11-2 and TRBJ2-1; 7 nucleotides agree with TRBD1. CDR1 and CDR2 from the germline V gene are SGHAT and FQNNGV. V lost 6 bases and J lost 7; bases outside the gene matches: 12. The CDR3 is 15 residues long. Here the CDR3 reads CASSSLTGTENEQFF. The CDR3 bases are TGTGCCAGCAGTTCCCTTACCGGGACAGAAAATGAGCAGTTCTTC.

This rearrangement joins TRBV7-9 to TRBJ1-3; possibly TRBD1 for D (5 bases). CDR1 is SEHNR and CDR2 is FQNEAQ in the germline V gene (reference sequence). Trimming removed 5 bases from V and 0 bases from J, with 14 bases in between. The CDR3 has 16 residues. Here the CDR3 reads CASSQDSASSGNTIYF. CDR3 nucleotide sequence: TGTGCCAGCAGCCAAGACAGCGCCAGCTCTGGAAACACCATATATTTT. Filled out from reference TRBV7-9 and TRBJ1-3, the complete variable domain reads DTGVSQNPRHKITKRGQNVTFRCDPISEHNRLYWYRQTLGQGPEFLTYFQNEAQLEKSRLLSDRFSAERPKGSFSTLEIQRTEQGDSAMYLCASSQDSASSGNTIYFGEGSWLTVV.

This clone was found a few times. The chain employs TRBV7-2 and TRBJ2-7; 7 bases are a match to TRBD2. This CDR3 has 14 residues. With 9 bases clipped from V and 4 bases from J, the junction kept 12 bases outside the gene matches. Germline V gene sequence: CDR1 SGHTA, CDR2 FQGNSA. As DNA, the CDR3 is TGTGCCAGTCGCGGTCCTAGCGGACGATACGAGCAGTACTTC. This translates into CASRGPSGRYEQYF.

The chain is built from TRBV5-1 and TRBJ2-2; TRBD1 is a possible D gene (5 bases). The CDR3 runs 14 residues. Deletions cut 4 bases from V and 4 bases from J, with 11 bases between. Germline CDR1 SGHRS, CDR2 YFSETQ. CDR3 residues: CASSQGRSTGELFF. CDR3 in DNA: TGCGCCAGCAGCCAGGGTAGGAGCACCGGGGAGCTGTTTTTT.

This chain connects TRBV2 to TRBJ2-7; D may be TRBD1 (5 bases). V was shortened by 7 bases and J by 2 bases, with 12 bases between the two germline ends. CDR3 length equals 13 residues. Germline V gene sequence: CDR1 SNHLY, CDR2 FYNNEI. CDR3 coding DNA: TGTGCCAGCAAGGGTGCAGGGACCTACGAGCAGTACTTC. Amino acids: CASKGAGTYEQYF.

The chain is built from TRBV21-1 and TRBJ1-4; the tabulated D call, TRBD1, remains unverified against the DNA. TRBV21-1 is reported as a pseudogene. The CDR3 is 15 amino acids. CDR3 coding DNA: TGTGCCAGCAGCAAGGTTCAGGGAATGGGTGAAAAACTGTTTTTT. Translation gives CASSKVQGMGEKLFF.

The chain links TRBV10-3 to TRBJ2-7; 8 bases align to TRBD1. Looked up from germline, CDR1 is ENHRY and CDR2 is SYGVKD. V lost 6 bases to trimming and J lost 2 bases; unmatched junction nucleotides: 12. The CDR3 is 16 residues long. In DNA form, the CDR3 reads TGTGCCATCAGAGGATCATTGGGACAGGCAACCTACGAGCAGTACTTC. Its protein product is CAIRGSLGQATYEQYF.

The chain carries TRBV10-3 and TRBJ1-2; D gene uncertain. The CDR3 is 14 residues long. Germline V gene sequence: CDR1 ENHRY, CDR2 SYGVKD. V lost 3 bases, J lost 3 bases, and 11 bases lay in between. The CDR3 sequence: CAISDVEDYYGYTF. DNA of the CDR3: TGTGCCATCAGTGATGTCGAGGACTACTATGGCTACACCTTC.

This sequence joins TRBV6-1 and TRBJ2-1; D is possibly TRBD1 (5 bases). The germline CDR1 and CDR2 sequences are MNHNS and SASEGT. V lost 5 bases and J lost 6, with 8 bases in between. The CDR3 consists of 12 residues. The CDR3: CASSTDSNEQFF. The CDR3 DNA is TGTGCCAGCAGTACCGACAGCAATGAGCAGTTCTTC.

The chain has TRBV25-1 and TRBJ2-7; TRBD2 is a possible D gene (6 bases). This CDR3 has 12 residues. Germline V gene lookup returns CDR1 MGHDK and CDR2 SYGVNS. Trimming shortened V by 4 bases and J by 3 bases, and 7 bases separated the two germline ends. DNA for the CDR3: TGTGCCAGCAGTGCCGGGGGCTACGAGCAGTACTTC. Translation gives CASSAGGYEQYF.

This chain uses TRBV18 with TRBJ2-5; D is unclear. From germline, CDR1 is KGHSH and CDR2 LQKENI. The V end was cut by 3 bases, the J end by 4 bases, with 3 bases between. The CDR3 totals 11 residues. The CDR3 sequence: CASSPGETQYF. The CDR3 DNA follows: TGTGCCAGCTCACCCGGAGAGACCCAGTACTTC.